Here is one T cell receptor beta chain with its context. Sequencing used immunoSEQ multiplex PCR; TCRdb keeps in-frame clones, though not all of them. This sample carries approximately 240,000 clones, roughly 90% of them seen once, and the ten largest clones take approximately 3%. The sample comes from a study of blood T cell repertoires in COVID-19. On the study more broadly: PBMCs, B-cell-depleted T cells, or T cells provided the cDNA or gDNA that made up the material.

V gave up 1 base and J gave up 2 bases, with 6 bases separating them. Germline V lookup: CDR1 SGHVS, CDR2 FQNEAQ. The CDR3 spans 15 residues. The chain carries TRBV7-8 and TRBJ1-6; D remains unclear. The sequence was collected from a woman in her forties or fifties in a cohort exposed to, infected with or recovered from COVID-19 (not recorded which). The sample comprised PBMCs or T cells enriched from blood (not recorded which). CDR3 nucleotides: TGTGCCAGCAGCTTAGGGGGAGCCTATAATTCACCCCTCCACTTT. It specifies CASSLGGAYNSPLHF.